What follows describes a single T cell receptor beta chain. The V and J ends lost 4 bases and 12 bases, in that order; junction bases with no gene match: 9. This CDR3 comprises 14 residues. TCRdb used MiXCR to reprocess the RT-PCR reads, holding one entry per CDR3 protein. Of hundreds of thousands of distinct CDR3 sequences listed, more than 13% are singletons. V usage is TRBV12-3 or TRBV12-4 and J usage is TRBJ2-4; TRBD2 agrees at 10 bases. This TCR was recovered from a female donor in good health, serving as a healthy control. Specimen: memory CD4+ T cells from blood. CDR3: CASSYGVAGGSQYF. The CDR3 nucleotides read TGTGCCAGCAGTTATGGAGTAGCGGGAGGTTCTCAGTACTTC.